The 26 T cell receptor beta chains below all came from one sample that was sequenced in a study of T cells in localized non-small cell lung cancer. Produced via immunoSEQ multiplex PCR; TCRdb's table is partial and in-frame only. The table includes around 2,400 clones, 36% detected once. This specimen was lymph node tissue, taken before any cancer treatment. The receptors here all came from a male donor aged 60 or over with stage II squamous cell lung carcinoma.

The chain uses TRBV18 and TRBJ1-5; 8 nucleotides line up with TRBD1. V lost 3 bases, J lost 5 bases, and 6 bases stayed unmatched. CDR1 is KGHSH and CDR2 is LQKENI in the germline V gene. The CDR3 sequence is 15 residues long. DNA of the CDR3: TGTGCCAGCTCACCCCCGGGACAGGAATATCAGCCCCAGCATTTT. It specifies CASSPPGQEYQPQHF.

J is TRBJ1-1 and V is TRBV11-3; D may be TRBD1 (6 bases). Germline V CDR1 and CDR2: SGHNT, YENEEA. Trimming removed 7 bases from V and 2 bases from J, with 17 bases in between. The CDR3 sequence is 15 residues long. The CDR3 region has the DNA TGTGCCAGCACCAAAAGGGGGGACCCCAACACTGAAGCTTTCTTT. Translating gives CASTKRGDPNTEAFF. Based on the CDR3 plus reference TRBV11-3 and TRBJ1-1, the full variable domain is EAGVVQSPRYKIIEKKQPVAFWCNPISGHNTLYWYLQNLGQGPELLIRYENEEAVDDSQLPKDRFSAERLKGVDSTLKIQPAELGDSAVYLCASTKRGDPNTEAFFGQGTRLTVV.

This clone was observed a single time. The CDR3 sequence: CASSQIETSSYEQYF. In DNA, the CDR3 is TGTGCCAGCAGCCAAATTGAGACAAGCTCCTACGAGCAGTACTTC. V is TRBV14 and J is TRBJ2-7; D is uncertain. V lost 2 bases to trimming and J lost 0 bases, with 11 bases between them. There are 15 residues in the CDR3. Germline assignment: CDR1 SGHDN and CDR2 FVKESK.

The chain employs TRBV11-3 and TRBJ1-1; the match to TRBD1 covers 10 bases. Looked up from germline, CDR1 is SGHNT and CDR2 is YENEEA. The V segment lost 3 bases and the J segment 3 bases; nucleotides outside the gene matches: 13. This CDR3 has 18 amino acids. CDR3 protein: CASSLEPTGGEGDTEAFF. In DNA, the CDR3 is TGTGCCAGCAGCTTGGAACCGACAGGGGGCGAGGGGGACACTGAAGCTTTCTTT. Together with reference TRBV11-3 and TRBJ1-1, the CDR3 gives the full variable domain: EAGVVQSPRYKIIEKKQPVAFWCNPISGHNTLYWYLQNLGQGPELLIRYENEEAVDDSQLPKDRFSAERLKGVDSTLKIQPAELGDSAVYLCASSLEPTGGEGDTEAFFGQGTRLTVV.

V usage is TRBV19 and J usage is TRBJ2-3, with TRBD1 matching 9 bases. The CDR3 is made up of 15 amino acids. Germline values: CDR1 LNHDA, CDR2 SQIVND (reference sequence). V was clipped by 5 bases and J by 2 bases; unmatched bases: 5. CDR3 region: CASSLGQGDTDTQYF. CDR3 in DNA: TGTGCCAGTAGTTTGGGACAGGGTGACACAGATACGCAGTATTTT. Using reference TRBV19 and TRBJ2-3 for the parts outside the CDR3, the full variable domain is DGGITQSPKYLFRKEGQNVTLSCEQNLNHDAMYWYRQDPGQGLRLIYYSQIVNDFQKGDIAEGYSVSREKKESFPLTVTSAQKNPTAFYLCASSLGQGDTDTQYFGPGTRLTVL.

This chain uses TRBV9 with TRBJ1-1, with 8 bases matching TRBD1. Unmatched junction bases numbered 11, after V lost 5 bases and J lost 5 bases. CDR1 and CDR2 (germline): SGDLS, YYNGEE. CDR3 length: 15 amino acids. The CDR3 sequence is CASSRDRTALTEAFF. The CDR3 DNA follows: TGTGCCAGCAGTCGGGACAGGACGGCGTTAACTGAAGCTTTCTTT.

The rearrangement links TRBV6-8 to TRBJ2-3; D might be TRBD2 (6 bases). The CDR3 contains 13 residues. Trimming took 8 bases from V and 2 from J, leaving 11 bases between them. Germline V CDR1 and CDR2: MNHGY, SAAAGT. In DNA form, the CDR3 reads TGTGCCAGCCATACTAGCTCCACAGATACGCAGTATTTT. Protein sequence: CASHTSSTDTQYF.

J is TRBJ1-4 and V is TRBV15; 9 bases align to TRBD1. This CDR3 has 16 amino acids. V lost 2 bases and J lost 2; bases outside the gene matches: 3. CDR1 and CDR2 (germline): LNHNV, YYDKDF (reference sequence). The CDR3 bases are TGTGCCACCAGCAGATCCGGGACAGGGACTAATGAAAAACTGTTTTTT. Protein sequence: CATSRSGTGTNEKLFF.

The V gene is TRBV18, the J gene TRBJ1-3; D ambiguous. This CDR3 comprises 16 residues. In germline, CDR1 is KGHSH, CDR2 LQKENI. The germline V and J ends were trimmed by 4 bases and 1 base, with 14 bases remaining between them. CDR3 coding DNA: TGTGCCAGCTCACAATTCCCGGCAGGATCTGGAAACACCATATATTTT. Protein sequence: CASSQFPAGSGNTIYF.

The rearrangement links TRBV10-3 to TRBJ1-2; D gene ambiguous. V was trimmed by 2 bases and J by 5 bases, leaving 12 bases between them. The CDR3 runs to 14 residues. Germline CDR1 and CDR2: ENHRY and SYGVKD. CDR3: CAISERTDRYGYTF. The CDR3, as DNA: TGTGCCATCAGTGAGCGCACGGACCGATATGGCTACACCTTC.

This clone is labeled as medium-sized. The V call is TRBV9, the J call TRBJ1-2, with 7 bases matching TRBD1. The CDR3 is 16 residues long. J was trimmed by 6 bases and V by 4 bases; bases with no gene match: 15. The germline V gene encodes CDR1 SGDLS and CDR2 YYNGEE. In DNA form, the CDR3 reads TGTGCCAGCAGCTTAACCGTGACAGGGCGCTATGATGGCTACACCTTC. Protein sequence: CASSLTVTGRYDGYTF.

The chain couples TRBV18 to TRBJ2-1; D tentatively fits TRBD1 or TRBD2 (5 bases each). The germline gives CDR1 KGHSH, CDR2 LQKENI. The germline V and J ends were trimmed by 5 bases and 9 bases, with 14 bases remaining between them. CDR3 length equals 13 residues. The chain's CDR3 is CASSSLQDSEQFF. Written as DNA, the CDR3 is TGTGCCAGCTCATCCTTACAGGACTCTGAGCAGTTCTTC.

The rearrangement joins TRBV11-3 to TRBJ2-2, with a weak D call TRBD2 (6 bases). Trimming stripped 4 bases from V and 4 bases from J, with 13 bases between. The CDR3 is 15 amino acids. Germline-derived CDR1 and CDR2 are SGHNT and YENEEA. CDR3 in amino acids: CASSSGLATTGELFF. CDR3 in DNA: TGTGCCAGCAGCTCAGGGCTAGCGACCACCGGGGAGCTGTTTTTT. Full variable domain (rest looked up from reference TRBV11-3 and TRBJ2-2): EAGVVQSPRYKIIEKKQPVAFWCNPISGHNTLYWYLQNLGQGPELLIRYENEEAVDDSQLPKDRFSAERLKGVDSTLKIQPAELGDSAVYLCASSSGLATTGELFFGEGSRLTVL.

The V call is TRBV30, the J call TRBJ1-6, with TRBD1 matching 7 bases. The V gene's germline CDR1 is GTSNPN and CDR2 SVGIG (reference sequence). The CDR3 has 15 residues. Trimming at V came to 2 bases and at J to 4 bases, leaving 5 bases not matched to a gene. The CDR3 is CAWSLGGVYNSPLHF. The CDR3 nucleotides are TGTGCCTGGAGTCTAGGGGGCGTGTATAATTCACCCCTCCACTTT.

The rearrangement uses TRBV9 and TRBJ1-2, with D unclear. Trimming stripped 4 bases from V and 8 bases from J, with 18 bases between. The CDR3 covers 14 residues. Germline assignment: CDR1 SGDLS and CDR2 YYNGEE. DNA of the CDR3: TGTGCCAGCAGCCGGGCAGCCGTTGACCTGGGCTACACCTTC. It yields the protein CASSRAAVDLGYTF.

This clone was seen a few times. This sequence joins TRBV6-8 and TRBJ1-2; D gene unclear. V shed 6 bases and J shed 5 bases, with 13 bases lying between them. Germline CDR1 reads MNHGY; CDR2 reads SAAAGT. This CDR3 has 13 amino acids. CDR3: CASRPSLNYGYTF. The CDR3 nucleotides read TGTGCCAGCAGGCCTTCGTTGAATTATGGCTACACCTTC.

In its sample, this clone was seen once. The chain recombines TRBV10-1 with TRBJ1-1, with D possibly being TRBD1 (5 bases). This CDR3 spans 15 amino acids. Trimming took off 5 bases at V and 2 bases at J, with 15 bases between the two ends. Germline CDR1 WNHNN, CDR2 SYGVQD (reference sequence). The CDR3 sequence is CASSKGRGENTEAFF. As DNA, the CDR3 is TGCGCCAGCAGTAAAGGGAGGGGTGAAAACACTGAAGCTTTCTTT.

This rearrangement joins TRBV18 to TRBJ1-1; 10 positions match TRBD1. V gave up 3 bases and J gave up 1 base; unmatched junction bases: 2. CDR3 length: 15 amino acids. The germline CDR1 and CDR2 sequences are KGHSH and LQKENI. This CDR3 reads CASSPGQGKNTEAFF. CDR3 nucleotides: TGTGCCAGCTCACCGGGACAGGGGAAGAACACTGAAGCTTTCTTT.

This clone was found a few times. The chain has TRBV15 and TRBJ1-1; TRBD1 aligns across 7 bases. Germline V gene lookup returns CDR1 LNHNV and CDR2 YYDKDF (reference sequence). Trimming took 0 bases from V and 3 from J; bases not matched to a gene: 1. The CDR3 spans 14 residues. In nucleotides, the CDR3 is TGTGCCACCAGCAGAGACAGGGGGTACACTGAAGCTTTCTTT. Translated, it gives CATSRDRGYTEAFF.

This chain joins TRBV11-3 and TRBJ2-2; 10 nucleotides agree with TRBD2. Trimming took 7 bases from V and 5 from J; bases not matched to a gene: 10. Germline CDR1 reads SGHNT; CDR2 reads YENEEA. This CDR3 has 16 residues. The CDR3 DNA is TGTGCCAGCACTCCTTGGGCTAGCGGGAGAACCGGGGAGCTGTTTTTT. Amino acids: CASTPWASGRTGELFF.

The chain recombines TRBV25-1 with TRBJ1-1; D gene unclear. V dropped 3 bases and J dropped 3 bases, with 8 bases sitting between them. This CDR3 spans 13 amino acids. The germline gives CDR1 MGHDK, CDR2 SYGVNS. The chain's CDR3 is CASSDPPYTEAFF. Here the CDR3 DNA reads TGTGCCAGCAGTGATCCACCCTACACTGAAGCTTTCTTT.

This clone was seen a few times. At one boundary the junction diverges from the germline segment, which might be a read error. V is TRBV6-4 and J is TRBJ1-6; D not resolved. This CDR3 region has 16 residues. In germline, CDR1 is MRHNA, CDR2 SNTAGT. The CDR3 sequence is CASSYSFTIGNSPLHF. As DNA, the CDR3 is TGTGCCAGCAGTTACTCGTTTACAATTGGGAATTCACCCCTCCACTTT.

As concerns this clone: Relative to the germline gene, one junction end is altered; a read error may explain this. This rearrangement joins TRBV14 to TRBJ2-2; no definite D call. This CDR3 comprises 17 residues. CDR1 is SGHDN, CDR2 FVKESK, per germline. The CDR3 protein is CASSQDDRDLNTGELFF. The DNA of the CDR3 is TGTGCCAGCAGTCAAGATGACCGTGACCTGAACACCGGGGAGCTGTTTTTT.

The J gene is TRBJ1-3, the V gene TRBV19; D possibly corresponds to TRBD1 (6 bases). The CDR3 is 13 residues long. Germline values: CDR1 LNHDA, CDR2 SQIVND (reference sequence). V gave up 5 bases and J gave up 15 bases, with 20 bases separating them. The CDR3 coding sequence is TGTGCCAGTAGTCTACCACCTCGACAGGTCGCATATTTT. Translating it yields CASSLPPRQVAYF.

The chain has TRBV18 and TRBJ2-7; D might be TRBD1 (6 bases). V was shortened by 3 bases and J by 3 bases, with 12 bases between the two germline ends. The CDR3 consists of 14 residues. The germline V gene has CDR1 KGHSH and CDR2 LQKENI. CDR3 residues: CASSPLWDNYEQYF. The CDR3 coding sequence is TGTGCCAGCTCACCTCTCTGGGACAACTACGAGCAGTACTTC.

The chain combines TRBV5-1 with TRBJ2-5, with D possibly being TRBD1 (5 bases). Germline loops: CDR1 SGHRS, CDR2 YFSETQ. This CDR3 is built from 14 residues. V lost 4 bases and J lost 5, with 15 bases in between. CDR3 in amino acids: CASSRQSLGETQYF. In DNA form, the CDR3 reads TGCGCCAGCAGCCGACAGTCACTGGGGGAGACCCAGTACTTC.